This entry lists 10 T cell receptor beta chains sequenced from one sample in a study of blood T cell repertoires in COVID-19. Sequenced by immunoSEQ multiplex PCR; TCRdb stores in-frame clones only, minus some. Of about 200,000 clones listed, just under 90% were seen once; the top ten hold about 6%. Source material: peripheral blood. The source is a man between 60 and 70 years old who had recovered from COVID-19.

This rearrangement joins TRBV6-1 to TRBJ1-3; no definite D call. Trimming cost V 3 bases and J 0 bases, with 12 bases left between them. The length of the CDR3 is 16 residues. Per germline, CDR1 MNHNS and CDR2 SASEGT. The CDR3 reads CASSDGRGVSGNTIYF. The CDR3 bases are TGTGCCAGCAGTGATGGTCGCGGAGTCTCTGGAAACACCATATATTTT.

The chain combines TRBV3-1 (or the pseudogene TRBV3-2) with TRBJ2-5; 7 bases are shared with TRBD2. This CDR3 spans 15 amino acids. Trimming took 1 base from V and 5 from J; bases not matched to a gene: 7. Per the germline V gene, CDR1 is LGHDT and CDR2 is YNNKEL (reference sequence). CDR3 in DNA: TGTGCCAGCAGCCAAGTCGGCGGGAGAGGTGAGACCCAGTACTTC. It yields the protein CASSQVGGRGETQYF.

This clone was detected once. This sequence joins TRBV10-3 and TRBJ2-2, with unresolved D. V gave up 4 bases and J gave up 4 bases, with 7 bases separating them. Germline V gene data show CDR1 as ENHRY and CDR2 as SYGVKD. The CDR3 length is 13 residues. CDR3 region: CAISGEVTGELFF. The DNA for the CDR3 is TGTGCCATCAGTGGAGAGGTCACCGGGGAGCTGTTTTTT.

The chain links TRBV11-2 to TRBJ2-3, with unresolved D. The CDR3 totals 14 residues. Per the germline V gene, CDR1 is SGHAT and CDR2 is FQNNGV. V was pared by 5 bases and J by 0 bases, with 9 bases between. The CDR3 spells CASSQFQSTDTQYF. The CDR3 DNA follows: TGTGCCAGCAGCCAATTTCAGAGCACAGATACGCAGTATTTT.

This clone was detected once. This chain links TRBV6-5 with TRBJ2-7; D is perhaps TRBD2 (6 bases). Between the trimmed V and J ends, which lost 6 bases and 4 bases, there was a span of 13 bases. The CDR3 has 13 residues. CDR1 is MNHEY and CDR2 is SVGAGI in the germline V gene. DNA of the CDR3: TGTGCCAGCAGCCGGGCAGGGAGGTACGAGCAGTACTTC. Its translation is CASSRAGRYEQYF.

This chain joins TRBV28 and TRBJ1-6, with 8 bases lining up with TRBD1. The trim removed 8 bases at V and 7 bases at J, leaving 7 bases unmatched. The CDR3 loop spans 14 amino acids. Germline values: CDR1 MDHEN, CDR2 SYDVKM. The CDR3 spells CASVTGQANSPLHF. In DNA form, the CDR3 reads TGTGCCAGCGTAACGGGACAGGCGAATTCACCCCTCCACTTT.

In the case of this clone: Relative to the germline gene, one junction end is altered; a read error may explain this. V gene TRBV19 combines with J gene TRBJ2-2; TRBD1 might be the D (7 bases). This CDR3 has 16 residues. Germline V lookup: CDR1 LNHDA, CDR2 SQIVND (reference sequence). The CDR3 loop reads CASRIGGGANTGELFF. The CDR3, as DNA: TGTGCCAGTAGAATAGGAGGGGGCGCGAACACCGGGGAGCTGTTTTTT.

The rearrangement joins TRBV7-2 to TRBJ1-4, with D perhaps matching TRBD1 (6 bases). Germline values: CDR1 SGHTA, CDR2 FQGNSA. With 5 bases removed from V and 4 bases from J, the gap between germline ends came to 20 bases. The CDR3 length is 17 residues. CDR3 coding DNA: TGTGCCAGCAGCAGTGGGGGTGGTCAGGGGATTAATGAAAAACTGTTTTTT. This translates into CASSSGGGQGINEKLFF.

The genes are TRBV20-1 and TRBJ2-4, with TRBD2 identical over 15 bases. The CDR3 has 16 amino acids. Germline CDR1 and CDR2: DFQATT and SNEGSKA (reference sequence). J was trimmed by 3 bases and V by 3 bases; bases with no gene match: 3. The CDR3 bases are TGCAGTGCTAGTGGGACTAGCGGGGGGCACAAAAACATTCAGTACTTC. Residues: CSASGTSGGHKNIQYF.

CDR3 residues: CASSEHRTGLGGELFF. CDR3 coding DNA: TGTGCCAGCAGCGAACACCGAACAGGCTTGGGCGGGGAGCTGTTTTTT. The chain couples TRBV9 to TRBJ2-2; weak D call: TRBD1 (5 bases). The CDR3 is made up of 16 amino acids. From germline, CDR1 is SGDLS and CDR2 YYNGEE. V gave up 3 bases and J gave up 7 bases, with 19 bases separating them.